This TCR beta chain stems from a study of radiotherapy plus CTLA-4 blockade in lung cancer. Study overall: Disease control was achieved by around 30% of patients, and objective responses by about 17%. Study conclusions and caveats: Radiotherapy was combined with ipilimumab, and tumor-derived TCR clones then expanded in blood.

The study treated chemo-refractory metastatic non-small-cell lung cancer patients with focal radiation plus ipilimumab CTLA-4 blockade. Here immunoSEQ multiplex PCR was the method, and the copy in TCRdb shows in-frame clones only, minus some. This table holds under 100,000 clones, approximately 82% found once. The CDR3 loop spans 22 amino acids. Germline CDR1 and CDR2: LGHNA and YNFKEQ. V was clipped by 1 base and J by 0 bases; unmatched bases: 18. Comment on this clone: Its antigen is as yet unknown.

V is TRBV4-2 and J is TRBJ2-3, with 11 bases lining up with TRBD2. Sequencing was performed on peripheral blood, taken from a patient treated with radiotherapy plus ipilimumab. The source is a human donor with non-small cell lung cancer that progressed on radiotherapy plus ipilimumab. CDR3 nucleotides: TGTGCCAGCAGCCAAGTCCTGGTGGGTGGGTTGGTAGCGGGAGGGAGCACAGATACGCAGTATTTT. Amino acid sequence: CASSQVLVGGLVAGGSTDTQYF.